Sequencing of this T cell receptor (delta chain) was carried out in a study of delta chains in infants with herpesvirus infections. Study overall: Infants infected with CMV after birth were searched for public fetal Vdelta1/Vgamma8 clonotype. Findings and limits, study-wide: Only the first time point after infection showed the public clonotype. The public Vdelta1 clonotype appeared in 4 of 18 CMV-infected infants. Among Vdelta1 cells, the public clonotype apparently waned within around two months.

The J segment lost 9 bases and the V segment lost 3 bases, leaving 16 bases of the junction unmatched. The CDR3 spans 16 residues. Germline lookup yields CDR1 TSWWSYY and CDR2 QGS. Comments on this clone: Antigen unknown. A much bigger clone sits one base away, suggesting this may be a read error.

PBMC RNA was reverse transcribed using gamma-chain- and delta-chain-specific primers. TCRdb reprocessed the RT-PCR reads using CATT. Counted here are about 1,100 delta-chain clones, approximately 31% occurring once; the ten biggest clones make up about a sixth. The starting material was peripheral blood, obtained at time point 3 of longitudinal follow-up. The clonotype originates from a human donor who was a Ugandan infant, either HIV-exposed or HIV-unexposed (not recorded which). The chain uses TRDV1 and TRDJ1; 7 nucleotides align to TRDD3. For the CDR3, the DNA is TGTGCTCTTGGGGATCGCTTACGCTGCCGGGGGGATGAACTCATCTTT. This sequence encodes CALGDRLRCRGDELIF.